Listed below are T cell receptor beta chains from one sample, sequenced in a study of T-cell memory formation after mild COVID-19. TCRdb reprocessed the 5' RACE reads via MiXCR and lists one record per CDR3 protein. This table has approximately 260,000 distinct CDR3 sequences, under 20% appearing once. Specimen: PBMCs or a T cell subset sorted from them (not recorded which). These receptors all stem from a man between 18 and 35 years old who had mild COVID-19 (a few samples of this study predate the infection). Cell type and time point are not known. The CDR3 runs from the conserved cysteine through the conserved F or W. A D gene is named only where the DNA matches it firmly. The listing skips clone size in some rows; elsewhere it reads once, few, many or a size class.

V gene: TRBV7-9; J gene: TRBJ2-3; D gene: -; clone size: -; CDR3 protein: CASSPPSDPIPTQYF; CDR3 DNA: TGTGCCAGCAGCCCCCCGAGCGACCCTATACCCACGCAGTATTTT
V gene: TRBV15; J gene: TRBJ2-2; D gene: -; clone size: -; CDR3 protein: CATSREGATGELFF; CDR3 DNA: TGTGCCACCAGCAGAGAGGGGGCTACGGGGGAGCTGTTTTTT
V gene: TRBV3-1; J gene: TRBJ1-2; D gene: -; clone size: few; CDR3 protein: CASSQGARMPYGYTF; CDR3 DNA: TGTGCCAGCAGCCAGGGGGCTAGAATGCCCTATGGCTACACCTTC
V gene: TRBV20-1; J gene: TRBJ1-5; D gene: -; clone size: -; CDR3 protein: CSPYANQPQHF; CDR3 DNA: TGCAGTCCGTATGCGAATCAGCCCCAGCATTTT
V gene: TRBV7-2; J gene: TRBJ1-4; D gene: -; clone size: -; CDR3 protein: CASSRSGGSNEKLFF; CDR3 DNA: TGTGCCAGCAGCCGATCGGGTGGATCTAATGAAAAACTGTTTTTT
V gene: TRBV7-9; J gene: TRBJ2-2; D gene: TRBD2; clone size: -; CDR3 protein: CASSPAGSGELFF; CDR3 DNA: TGTGCCAGCTCCCCAGCGGGGTCCGGGGAGCTGTTTTTT
V gene: TRBV3-1; J gene: TRBJ2-7; D gene: -; clone size: few; CDR3 protein: CASSPPGLYEQYF; CDR3 DNA: TGTGCCAGCAGCCCGCCCGGTCTCTACGAGCAGTACTTC
V gene: TRBV11-1; J gene: TRBJ2-1; D gene: TRBD2; clone size: few; CDR3 protein: CASSTPTSASYNEQFF; CDR3 DNA: TGTGCCAGCAGTACCCCGACTAGCGCCTCCTACAATGAGCAGTTCTTC
V gene: TRBV7-2; J gene: TRBJ1-5; D gene: -; clone size: many; CDR3 protein: CASSVLAQGQPQHF; CDR3 DNA: TGTGCCAGCAGCGTCTTGGCCCAGGGGCAGCCCCAGCATTTT
V gene: TRBV5-1; J gene: TRBJ2-5; D gene: TRBD2; clone size: many; CDR3 protein: CASSSGTSLETQYF; CDR3 DNA: TGCGCCAGCAGCTCCGGGACTAGCCTGGAGACCCAGTACTTC
V gene: TRBV20-1; J gene: TRBJ2-3; D gene: -; clone size: -; CDR3 protein: CSAPPRVTDTQYF; CDR3 DNA: TGCAGTGCTCCCCCTAGGGTGACAGATACGCAGTATTTT
V gene: TRBV4-2; J gene: TRBJ2-3; D gene: -; clone size: few; CDR3 protein: CASSQAPSTDTQYF; CDR3 DNA: TGTGCCAGCAGCCAAGCTCCGAGCACAGATACGCAGTATTTT
V gene: TRBV10-3; J gene: TRBJ1-2; D gene: -; clone size: -; CDR3 protein: CAISEGRGGEGYTF; CDR3 DNA: TGTGCCATCAGTGAAGGTCGGGGGGGCGAAGGCTACACCTTC
V gene: TRBV5-1; J gene: TRBJ1-6; D gene: -; clone size: -; CDR3 protein: CASSLGNSYNSPLHF; CDR3 DNA: TGCGCCAGCAGCTTGGGGAATTCCTATAATTCACCCCTCCACTTT
V gene: TRBV6-4; J gene: TRBJ1-5; D gene: -; clone size: -; CDR3 protein: CASSDIRELCNQPQHF; CDR3 DNA: TGTGCCAGCAGTGATATCAGAGAGCTATGCAATCAGCCCCAGCATTTT
V gene: TRBV20-1; J gene: TRBJ1-1; D gene: -; clone size: few; CDR3 protein: CSARSSPHTEAFF; CDR3 DNA: TGCAGTGCTAGGTCCTCTCCCCACACTGAAGCTTTCTTT
V gene: TRBV30; J gene: TRBJ1-2; D gene: -; clone size: many; CDR3 protein: CAWSVQASYGYTF; CDR3 DNA: TGTGCCTGGAGTGTACAAGCCTCCTATGGCTACACCTTC
V gene: TRBV7-9; J gene: TRBJ2-7; D gene: -; clone size: few; CDR3 protein: CASSLRQAPFYEQYF; CDR3 DNA: TGTGCCAGCAGTCTCAGACAGGCACCATTCTACGAGCAGTACTTC
V gene: TRBV7-2; J gene: TRBJ2-5; D gene: TRBD2; clone size: few; CDR3 protein: CASSPGLAGSETQYF; CDR3 DNA: TGTGCCAGCAGCCCAGGACTAGCGGGTTCAGAGACCCAGTACTTC
V gene: TRBV4-1; J gene: TRBJ2-5; D gene: TRBD2; clone size: -; CDR3 protein: CASSHEEEGGQETQYF; CDR3 DNA: TGCGCCAGCAGCCACGAAGAAGAGGGAGGGCAAGAGACCCAGTACTTC
V gene: TRBV11-2; J gene: TRBJ1-6; D gene: -; clone size: few; CDR3 protein: CASSLVVGNNSPLHF; CDR3 DNA: TGTGCCAGCAGCTTAGTTGTGGGGAATAATTCACCCCTCCACTTT
V gene: TRBV10-3; J gene: TRBJ2-3; D gene: -; clone size: -; CDR3 protein: CAISGATDTQYF; CDR3 DNA: TGTGCCATCTCTGGGGCGACAGATACGCAGTATTTT
V gene: TRBV9; J gene: TRBJ2-6; D gene: -; clone size: few; CDR3 protein: CASSVVGSPGANVLTF; CDR3 DNA: TGTGCCAGCAGCGTAGTCGGCAGTCCAGGGGCCAACGTCCTGACTTTC
V gene: TRBV6-6; J gene: TRBJ2-1; D gene: -; clone size: -; CDR3 protein: CASSVRGAHNEQFF; CDR3 DNA: TGTGCCAGCAGTGTACGGGGGGCCCACAATGAGCAGTTCTTC
V gene: TRBV29-1; J gene: TRBJ1-6; D gene: -; clone size: -; CDR3 protein: CSVEEHQGAPLHF; CDR3 DNA: TGCAGCGTTGAAGAACATCAGGGTGCACCCCTCCACTTT
V gene: TRBV24-1; J gene: TRBJ1-4; D gene: -; clone size: -; CDR3 protein: CATSDSRGTGEKLFF; CDR3 DNA: TGTGCCACCAGTGATTCGAGGGGAACGGGTGAAAAACTGTTTTTT
V gene: TRBV12-3/TRBV12-4; J gene: TRBJ1-1; D gene: -; clone size: few; CDR3 protein: CASSLDRVMNTEAFF; CDR3 DNA: TGTGCCAGCAGTTTAGACAGGGTCATGAACACTGAAGCTTTCTTT
V gene: TRBV5-6; J gene: TRBJ2-1; D gene: TRBD2; clone size: -; CDR3 protein: CASSNSGGARNEQFF; CDR3 DNA: TGTGCCAGCAGCAACAGCGGGGGGGCTAGGAATGAGCAGTTCTTC
V gene: TRBV11-2; J gene: TRBJ2-4; D gene: -; clone size: -; CDR3 protein: CASSRVRGQHIQYF; CDR3 DNA: TGTGCCAGCAGCAGGGTCCGGGGGCAACACATTCAGTACTTC
V gene: TRBV5-1; J gene: TRBJ2-1; D gene: -; clone size: -; CDR3 protein: CASSLVAESYNEQFF; CDR3 DNA: TGCGCCAGCAGCTTGGTTGCGGAGTCCTACAATGAGCAGTTCTTC
V gene: TRBV6-5; J gene: TRBJ1-2; D gene: TRBD1; clone size: many; CDR3 protein: CASGTGGFYGYTF; CDR3 DNA: TGTGCCAGCGGGACAGGGGGCTTCTATGGCTACACCTTC
V gene: TRBV7-2; J gene: TRBJ1-2; D gene: -; clone size: few; CDR3 protein: CASSLGLSLDGYTF; CDR3 DNA: TGTGCCAGCAGCTTAGGTCTAAGCCTAGATGGCTACACCTTC
V gene: TRBV4-3; J gene: TRBJ2-6; D gene: TRBD1; clone size: few; CDR3 protein: CASSQRSQGTGANVLTF; CDR3 DNA: TGCGCCAGCAGCCAACGATCACAGGGGACTGGGGCCAACGTCCTGACTTTC
V gene: TRBV9; J gene: TRBJ1-6; D gene: -; clone size: -; CDR3 protein: CASSQRVQNSPLHF; CDR3 DNA: TGTGCCAGCAGCCAAAGGGTCCAGAATTCACCCCTCCACTTT
V gene: TRBV9; J gene: TRBJ2-7; D gene: -; clone size: -; CDR3 protein: CASSVGATYEQYF; CDR3 DNA: TGTGCCAGCAGCGTCGGGGCCACCTACGAGCAGTACTTC
V gene: TRBV5-5; J gene: TRBJ2-7; D gene: -; clone size: -; CDR3 protein: CASTPGEVGYEQYF; CDR3 DNA: TGTGCCAGCACCCCGGGAGAGGTGGGCTACGAGCAGTACTTC
V gene: TRBV7-6; J gene: TRBJ2-3; D gene: -; clone size: many; CDR3 protein: CASSLKGSTDTQYF; CDR3 DNA: TGTGCCAGCAGTCTAAAGGGGAGCACAGATACGCAGTATTTT
V gene: TRBV7-2; J gene: TRBJ2-5; D gene: -; clone size: once; CDR3 protein: CASSGGPSGTQYF; CDR3 DNA: TGTGCCAGCAGCGGGGGACCGTCAGGGACCCAGTACTTC
V gene: TRBV5-4; J gene: TRBJ2-2; D gene: TRBD2; clone size: once; CDR3 protein: CASSRTSGAGELFF; CDR3 DNA: TGTGCCAGCAGCAGGACTAGCGGCGCCGGGGAGCTGTTTTTT
V gene: TRBV7-9; J gene: TRBJ1-5; D gene: -; clone size: -; CDR3 protein: CASTKRGWQPQHF; CDR3 DNA: TGTGCCAGCACCAAGCGGGGTTGGCAGCCCCAGCATTTT
V gene: TRBV10-3; J gene: TRBJ1-6; D gene: -; clone size: -; CDR3 protein: CAISESNSPLHF; CDR3 DNA: TGTGCCATCAGTGAGTCAAATTCACCCCTCCACTTT
V gene: TRBV14; J gene: TRBJ2-2; D gene: -; clone size: -; CDR3 protein: CASRPGAHNTGELFF; CDR3 DNA: TGTGCCAGCAGACCGGGAGCCCATAACACCGGGGAGCTGTTTTTT
V gene: TRBV24-1; J gene: TRBJ2-1; D gene: TRBD1; clone size: -; CDR3 protein: CATRTGGNYNEQFF; CDR3 DNA: TGTGCCACCAGGACAGGGGGTAACTACAATGAGCAGTTCTTC
V gene: TRBV11-1; J gene: TRBJ1-1; D gene: TRBD1; clone size: -; CDR3 protein: CASSRRGDEAFF; CDR3 DNA: TGTGCCAGCAGTCGCAGGGGGGATGAAGCTTTCTTT
V gene: TRBV4-3; J gene: TRBJ2-7; D gene: -; clone size: -; CDR3 protein: CASSQDYLGASYEQYF; CDR3 DNA: TGCGCCAGCAGCCAAGATTACCTAGGGGCGTCCTACGAGCAGTACTTC
V gene: TRBV6-5; J gene: TRBJ2-1; D gene: TRBD2; clone size: few; CDR3 protein: CASSYTGLAGSNNNEQFF; CDR3 DNA: TGTGCCAGCAGTTACACAGGACTAGCGGGGAGTAATAACAATGAGCAGTTCTTC
V gene: TRBV6-4; J gene: TRBJ2-1; D gene: -; clone size: -; CDR3 protein: CASSAAPWYGEQFF; CDR3 DNA: TGTGCCAGCAGTGCTGCGCCCTGGTATGGCGAGCAGTTCTTC
V gene: TRBV7-9; J gene: TRBJ2-3; D gene: -; clone size: -; CDR3 protein: CASRSYTQYF; CDR3 DNA: TGTGCCAGCAGGAGCTATACGCAGTATTTT
V gene: TRBV5-1; J gene: TRBJ2-1; D gene: TRBD2; clone size: -; CDR3 protein: CASSLASGGYNNEQFF; CDR3 DNA: TGCGCCAGCAGCTTGGCCAGCGGGGGCTATAACAATGAGCAGTTCTTC
V gene: TRBV4-1; J gene: TRBJ2-5; D gene: -; clone size: few; CDR3 protein: CASSQSPPETQYF; CDR3 DNA: TGCGCCAGCAGCCAAAGTCCGCCGGAGACCCAGTACTTC
V gene: TRBV7-2; J gene: TRBJ2-3; D gene: TRBD2; clone size: few; CDR3 protein: CASSFGSGGAGDTQYF; CDR3 DNA: TGTGCCAGCAGCTTCGGTAGCGGGGGGGCAGGAGATACGCAGTATTTT
V gene: TRBV20-1; J gene: TRBJ1-1; D gene: TRBD1; clone size: -; CDR3 protein: CSGRQGGNTEAFF; CDR3 DNA: TGCAGTGGCAGACAGGGGGGGAACACTGAAGCTTTCTTT
V gene: TRBV6-6; J gene: TRBJ2-7; D gene: -; clone size: -; CDR3 protein: CASSLNRGGSGLNSYEQYF; CDR3 DNA: TGTGCCAGCAGTTTGAACAGGGGAGGTTCAGGGTTGAACTCCTACGAGCAGTACTTC
V gene: TRBV5-1; J gene: TRBJ1-4; D gene: TRBD1; clone size: few; CDR3 protein: CASSTGQLINEKLFF; CDR3 DNA: TGCGCCAGCAGCACGGGACAGCTTATTAATGAAAAACTGTTTTTT
V gene: TRBV5-1; J gene: TRBJ1-1; D gene: -; clone size: -; CDR3 protein: CASLRDFEDTEAFF; CDR3 DNA: TGCGCCAGCCTCAGGGATTTTGAGGACACTGAAGCTTTCTTT
V gene: TRBV6-5; J gene: TRBJ1-3; D gene: TRBD1; clone size: -; CDR3 protein: CASRHEGAWGNTIYF; CDR3 DNA: TGTGCCAGCAGACACGAGGGGGCATGGGGAAACACCATATATTTT
V gene: TRBV20-1; J gene: TRBJ1-2; D gene: -; clone size: -; CDR3 protein: CSASSLANYGYTF; CDR3 DNA: TGCAGTGCTAGCAGCCTAGCTAACTATGGCTACACCTTC
V gene: TRBV6-5; J gene: TRBJ1-4; D gene: -; clone size: many; CDR3 protein: CASSRDRPRLGEKLFF; CDR3 DNA: TGTGCCAGCAGCCGCGACAGGCCCAGACTCGGTGAAAAACTGTTTTTT
V gene: TRBV5-1; J gene: TRBJ2-1; D gene: -; clone size: many; CDR3 protein: CASSPRSYNEQFF; CDR3 DNA: TGCGCCAGCAGCCCGAGGTCCTACAATGAGCAGTTCTTC